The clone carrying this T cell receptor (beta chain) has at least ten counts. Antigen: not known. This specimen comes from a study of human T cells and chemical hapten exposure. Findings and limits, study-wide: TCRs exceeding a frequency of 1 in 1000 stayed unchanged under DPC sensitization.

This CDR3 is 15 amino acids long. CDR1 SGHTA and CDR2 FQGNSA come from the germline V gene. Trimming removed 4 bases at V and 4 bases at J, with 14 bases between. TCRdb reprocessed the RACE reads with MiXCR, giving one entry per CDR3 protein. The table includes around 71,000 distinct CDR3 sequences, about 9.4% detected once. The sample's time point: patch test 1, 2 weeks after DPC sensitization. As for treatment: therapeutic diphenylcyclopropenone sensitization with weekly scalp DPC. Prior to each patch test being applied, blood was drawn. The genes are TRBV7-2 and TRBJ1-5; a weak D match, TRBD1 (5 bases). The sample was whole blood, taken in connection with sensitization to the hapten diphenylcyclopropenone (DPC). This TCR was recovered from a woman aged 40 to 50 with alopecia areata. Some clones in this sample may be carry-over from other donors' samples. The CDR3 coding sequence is TGTGCCAGCAGCTCGCGGCAGGGTAAGAATCAGCCCCAGCATTTT. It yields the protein CASSSRQGKNQPQHF.